One sample yielded the 28 T cell receptor beta chains listed below, sequenced in a study of monozygotic twins with inflammatory bowel disease. TCRdb reanalyzed the 5' RACE reads and collapses them to one entry per CDR3 protein, without DNA. Here the sample table reports around 380,000 distinct CDR3 sequences. Sequencing was carried out using blood. These receptor sequences come from a human donor with ulcerative colitis or Crohn's disease, or a healthy co-twin of an affected twin (not recorded which).

This chain connects TRBV7-6 to TRBJ2-7; TCRdb calls TRBD2, which cannot be checked without DNA. This CDR3 spans 16 amino acids. Germline CDR1 and CDR2: SGHVS and FNYEAQ. Here the CDR3 reads CASSLEAGPLDYEQYF.

J is TRBJ1-5 and V is TRBV7-2. Germline V gene sequence: CDR1 SGHTA, CDR2 FQGNSA. The CDR3 sequence is 16 residues long. The CDR3: CASSLVIPGPNQPQHF.

The rearrangement joins TRBV5-1 to TRBJ1-4. Per germline, CDR1 SGHRS and CDR2 YFSETQ. The CDR3 contains 14 residues. CDR3 amino acids: CASSPDGGFEKLFF.

The V and J genes are TRBV12-3 or TRBV12-4 and TRBJ1-1; as DNA is missing, the TRBD1 call by TCRdb cannot be tested. The length of the CDR3 is 14 residues. The CDR3 sequence: CASSTTPGNTEAFF.

The chain employs TRBV5-1 and TRBJ1-2; TCRdb selects TRBD1, and the lack of DNA leaves this call unchecked. The V gene's germline CDR1 is SGHRS and CDR2 YFSETQ. This CDR3 spans 14 amino acids. This chain's CDR3 is CASSTGQGNYGYTF.

The CDR3 reads CAATNTGELFF. V usage is TRBV3-1 and J usage is TRBJ2-2. Germline assignment: CDR1 LGHDT and CDR2 YNNKEL (reference sequence). The CDR3 has 11 amino acids.

The chain links TRBV2 to TRBJ2-3; TCRdb's D call of TRBD1 is untestable without DNA. The CDR3 totals 13 residues. The V gene's germline CDR1 is SNHLY and CDR2 FYNNEI. The CDR3 spells CASAQGVVDTQYF.

The rearrangement uses TRBV12-3 or TRBV12-4 and TRBJ1-6; lacking DNA, the TRBD1 call made by TCRdb goes unchecked. This CDR3 region has 14 residues. CDR3 residues: CASKEDSRNSPLHF.

The chain employs TRBV19 and TRBJ2-7. The CDR3 sequence is 14 residues long. The V gene's germline CDR1 is LNHDA and CDR2 SQIVND (reference sequence). CDR3 loop: CASSVTPTRGEQYF.

CDR3 region: CASSPALTGEGEQYF. The chain combines TRBV12-3 or TRBV12-4 with TRBJ2-7; checking the TCRdb D call of TRBD1 is not possible without DNA. This CDR3 comprises 15 residues.

The chain links TRBV14 to TRBJ2-5. This CDR3 has 11 amino acids. The germline V gene encodes CDR1 SGHDN and CDR2 FVKESK. The CDR3 here is CASSLRQTQYF.

V usage is TRBV4-1 and J usage is TRBJ1-1. Germline V gives CDR1 MGHRA, CDR2 YSYEKL. The CDR3 has 15 residues. The CDR3 here is CASSQAAALSTEAFF.

This chain connects TRBV5-5 to TRBJ2-3. This CDR3 region has 13 residues. Looked up from germline, CDR1 is SGHKS and CDR2 is YYEKEE (reference sequence). The CDR3 protein is CASRTTSTDTQYF. The full variable domain, with the rest looked up from reference TRBV5-5 and TRBJ2-3, is DAGVTQSPTHLIKTRGQQVTLRCSPISGHKSVSWYQQVLGQGPQFIFQYYEKEERGRGNFPDRFSARQFPNYSSELNVNALLLGDSALYLCASRTTSTDTQYFGPGTRLTVL.

The CDR3 sequence is CASSPTLGPQETQYF. The V and J genes are TRBV28 and TRBJ2-5; there is no DNA to check the TCRdb D call of TRBD2. This CDR3 has 15 residues. The germline V gene has CDR1 MDHEN and CDR2 SYDVKM.

V usage is TRBV20-1 and J usage is TRBJ1-4. This CDR3 contains 13 residues. From germline, CDR1 is DFQATT and CDR2 SNEGSKA (reference sequence). CDR3 sequence reads: CSARGGTNEKLFF.

The chain is built from TRBV7-9 and TRBJ1-4; TCRdb calls TRBD1, which cannot be checked without DNA. The germline V gene encodes CDR1 SEHNR and CDR2 FQNEAQ (reference sequence). CDR3 size: 16 residues. This CDR3 reads CASSSSTGATNEKLFF.

The chain combines TRBV28 with TRBJ1-2; TCRdb picks TRBD1, but there is no DNA to check that call. The germline V gene has CDR1 MDHEN and CDR2 SYDVKM. This CDR3 has 12 amino acids. The CDR3 spells CAIQTGSYGYTF.

This chain joins TRBV15 and TRBJ2-5; TCRdb outputs TRBD1, but without DNA this stays unchecked. Per germline, CDR1 LNHNV and CDR2 YYDKDF (reference sequence). The CDR3 has 14 amino acids. The CDR3 here is CATSRDWGRETQYF.

The chain couples TRBV7-3 to TRBJ2-5; TCRdb lists TRBD2, though no DNA is available to test this call. The CDR3 is 15 amino acids. The germline gives CDR1 SGHTA, CDR2 FQGTGA. CDR3 residues: CASSLKAGLAETQYF. Together with reference TRBV7-3 and TRBJ2-5, the CDR3 gives the full variable domain: GAGVSQTPSNKVTEKGKYVELRCDPISGHTALYWYRQSLGQGPEFLIYFQGTGAADDSGLPNDRFFAVRPEGSVSTLKIQRTERGDSAVYLCASSLKAGLAETQYFGPGTRLLVL.

The gene calls are TRBV5-4 and TRBJ2-7; TCRdb picks TRBD2, but there is no DNA to check that call. Germline assignment: CDR1 SGHNT and CDR2 YYREEE (reference sequence). This CDR3 is 17 amino acids long. CDR3 residues: CASSLAGGLAGEIEQYF.

J is TRBJ2-5 and V is TRBV5-1; the D call of TRBD2 rests on TCRdb alone, since no DNA is present to check it. This CDR3 contains 18 residues. Looked up from germline, CDR1 is SGHRS and CDR2 is YFSETQ. The CDR3 is CASSTGTSGRPVQETQYF.

This chain connects TRBV7-9 to TRBJ1-5; the TCRdb call, TRBD1, lacks DNA for checking. Germline V gene lookup returns CDR1 SEHNR and CDR2 FQNEAQ (reference sequence). This CDR3 comprises 16 residues. CDR3 residues: CASSNRQGASNQPQHF.

The rearrangement links TRBV25-1 to TRBJ2-5; there is no DNA to check the TCRdb D call of TRBD2. The germline V gene encodes CDR1 MGHDK and CDR2 SYGVNS. The CDR3 length is 16 residues. The CDR3 reads CASSKGTSAYQETQYF.

The rearrangement joins TRBV19 to TRBJ2-3; TCRdb calls TRBD1, which cannot be checked without DNA. Germline V gene data show CDR1 as LNHDA and CDR2 as SQIVND (reference sequence). CDR3 length: 14 residues. The CDR3 loop reads CASRGTDRTDTQYF.

This chain joins TRBV7-2 and TRBJ2-1. Germline CDR1 is SGHTA and CDR2 is FQGNSA. The CDR3 sequence is 16 residues long. The CDR3 loop is CASSRVGERGYNEQFF.

The CDR3 here is CASSIAGPVTGELFF. The V gene is TRBV19, the J gene TRBJ2-2; the TRBD2 assignment by TCRdb is unverifiable without DNA. The germline V gene has CDR1 LNHDA and CDR2 SQIVND (reference sequence). The CDR3 is 15 amino acids.

This rearrangement joins TRBV14 to TRBJ2-7; TCRdb names TRBD2, which stays unverified in the absence of DNA. The V gene's germline CDR1 is SGHDN and CDR2 FVKESK. CDR3 size: 15 residues. The CDR3 sequence: CASSPGVSGFYEQYF. Filled out from reference TRBV14 and TRBJ2-7, the complete variable domain reads EAGVTQFPSHSVIEKGQTVTLRCDPISGHDNLYWYRRVMGKEIKFLLHFVKESKQDESGMPNNRFLAERTGGTYSTLKVQPAELEDSGVYFCASSPGVSGFYEQYFGPGTRLTVT.

This chain joins TRBV9 and TRBJ2-5. Germline loops: CDR1 SGDLS, CDR2 YYNGEE. This CDR3 is 16 amino acids long. CDR3 sequence: CASSVSRIAVQETQYF.